The T cell receptor beta chain under discussion was sequenced for a study of T cell responses to AZD1222 COVID-19 vaccine. Produced via immunoSEQ multiplex PCR; TCRdb's table is partial and in-frame only. The sample includes fewer than 150,000 clones, 86% of them seen just once. The germline CDR1 and CDR2 sequences are KGHSH and LQKENI. V lost 5 bases, J lost 6 bases, and 11 bases lay in between. The CDR3 consists of 13 residues. Sample: peripheral blood, taken 28 days after the second AZD1222 dose. This chain joins TRBV18 and TRBJ2-1, with a possible D match to TRBD2 (5 bases). The clonotype was recovered from an adult who received the AZD1222 COVID-19 vaccine. CDR3 coding DNA: TGTGCCAGCTCAACGGGGTTCGGCAATGAGCAGTTCTTC. It is translated as CASSTGFGNEQFF.